This TCR beta chain derives from a study of shared clonotypes between healthy human individuals. The naive CD8 population came from CD45RO-negative cells selected for CCR7, without terminally differentiated effector memory CD45RA+ cells. Several immunoSEQ plates received, in even portions, the genomic DNA of each subset. Profiling relied on immunoSEQ multiplex PCR, and the TCRdb table lists in-frame clones only, not all of them. The profile shows about 2.2 million clones, roughly 91% of them singletons. This sequence was found in a man aged 18 to 29 in good health. Some clones in this sample may be carry-over from other donors' samples. Material: naive CD8+ T cells from PBMCs.

The CDR3 region is CASSLDRRGQQYF. The CDR3 DNA follows: TGTGCCAGCAGCTTAGATCGACGGGGACAGCAGTACTTC. The chain couples TRBV11-3 to TRBJ2-7, with D perhaps given as TRBD1 or TRBD2 (5 bases each). This CDR3 spans 13 amino acids. Germline CDR1 reads SGHNT; CDR2 reads YENEEA. Trimming stripped 0 bases from V and 8 bases from J, with 11 bases between. Using reference TRBV11-3 and TRBJ2-7 for the parts outside the CDR3, the full variable domain is EAGVVQSPRYKIIEKKQPVAFWCNPISGHNTLYWYLQNLGQGPELLIRYENEEAVDDSQLPKDRFSAERLKGVDSTLKIQPAELGDSAVYLCASSLDRRGQQYFGPGTRLTVT.